This T cell receptor beta chain originates from a study of CD8 T cells in ankylosing spondylitis. Findings and limits, study-wide: Existing reports had already noted some motif variants in reactive arthritis synovial fluid and blood. Enrichment of disease-linked clones was reportedly significant in matched ankylosing spondylitis synovial fluid.

On this clonotype: Its antigen is as yet unknown.

TCRdb reprocessed the 5' RACE reads via MiXCR and lists one record per CDR3 protein. The sample shows approximately 220,000 distinct CDR3 sequences, 10% to 13% of them seen only once. The CDR3 covers 14 residues. The germline gives CDR1 SGHNT, CDR2 YENEEA. V was clipped by 5 bases and J by 1 base; unmatched bases: 0. The sample consisted of blood, either unsorted or a sorted T cell fraction (not recorded which). The TCR originated in a male donor with ankylosing spondylitis or in good health (not recorded which). The V gene is TRBV11-3, the J gene TRBJ2-3; 10 bases map to TRBD2. CDR3 residues: CASSSGGGTDTQYF. The CDR3 region has the DNA TGTGCCAGCAGCAGCGGGGGGGGCACAGATACGCAGTATTTT.